The 22 T cell receptor beta chains listed next were all sequenced from one sample in a study of spatial heterogeneity in lung cancer. General study results and limits: Counts of expanded intratumoral alpha and beta TCRs tracked tumor mutation counts.

TCRdb reprocessed the 5' RACE reads via MiXCR and lists one record per CDR3 protein. Here the sample spans some 96,000 distinct CDR3 sequences, roughly 4.5% being singletons. Time point described: sample taken at primary tumor resection. The antigens these receptors bind are not known. The specimen was lung tumor tissue, collected at surgery. These receptors were taken from a male donor with early-stage non-small cell lung cancer.

This clonotype showed up many times. This chain joins TRBV9 and TRBJ2-5, with D perhaps being TRBD1 or TRBD2 (6 bases each). Looked up from germline, CDR1 is SGDLS and CDR2 is YYNGEE. The V end lost 2 bases, the J end lost 2 bases, and 13 bases lay between the germline ends. This CDR3 comprises 15 residues. CDR3 in DNA: TGTGCCAGCAGCGTGGGGGGCAGTCATCAAGAGACCCAGTACTTC. This encodes CASSVGGSHQETQYF.

This clonotype was seen ten or more times. The chain recombines TRBV6-1 with TRBJ1-5; D unclear. The V end was cut by 10 bases, the J end by 0 bases, with 10 bases between. Germline V CDR1 and CDR2: MNHNS, SASEGT. This CDR3 has 13 amino acids. The CDR3: CATSVFSNQPQHF. The CDR3 coding sequence is TGTGCCACCTCAGTCTTTAGCAATCAGCCCCAGCATTTT.

In its sample, this clonotype was seen many times. The V and J genes are TRBV3-1 and TRBJ2-5; D is uncertain. There are 13 residues in the CDR3. Germline CDR1 is LGHDT and CDR2 is YNNKEL (reference sequence). V lost 1 base, J lost 6 bases, and 9 bases lay in between. CDR3 coding DNA: TGTGCCAGCAGCCAAGGCTCCATCCAGACCCAGTACTTC. Translating it yields CASSQGSIQTQYF.

This clonotype has ten or more counts. This sequence joins TRBV6-5 and TRBJ2-3; TRBD2 matches 9 bases. There are 15 residues in the CDR3. With V trimmed by 7 bases and J by 5 bases, 10 bases remained unmatched. The germline V gene has CDR1 MNHEY and CDR2 SVGAGI. The CDR3: CASTVTAGGEDTQYF. In nucleotides, the CDR3 is TGTGCCAGCACAGTTACGGCGGGAGGGGAAGATACGCAGTATTTT.

This rearrangement joins TRBV7-9 to TRBJ2-5; 8 bases agree with TRBD2. Per germline, CDR1 SEHNR and CDR2 FQNEAQ (reference sequence). V was pared by 5 bases and J by 5 bases, with 4 bases of the junction left unmatched. The CDR3 length is 13 residues. The DNA for the CDR3 is TGTGCCAGCAGCACGGGACTAGGCGAGACCCAGTACTTC. This translates into CASSTGLGETQYF.

This clonotype came up many times. The chain joins TRBV20-1 to TRBJ1-5; D is undetermined. This CDR3 spans 15 amino acids. V was pared by 1 base and J by 7 bases, with 17 bases between. From germline, CDR1 is DFQATT and CDR2 SNEGSKA (reference sequence). The CDR3 protein is CSARVTAAGSQPQHF. The CDR3 bases are TGCAGTGCTAGAGTGACGGCAGCTGGGTCACAGCCCCAGCATTTT.

In this sample, this clonotype turned up many times. The chain uses TRBV28 and TRBJ1-4; 7 nucleotides match TRBD1. After removal of 3 bases from V and 11 bases from J, the junction contained 12 bases not matched to a gene. CDR1 and CDR2 (germline): MDHEN, SYDVKM. The CDR3 has 15 residues. CDR3 nucleotides: TGTGCCAGCAGTTTGAGACCAGGGGGTGAAAGGAAACTGTTTTTT. Encoded protein: CASSLRPGGERKLFF. The variable domain in full, with the rest retrieved from reference TRBV28 and TRBJ1-4, is DVKVTQSSRYLVKRTGEKVFLECVQDMDHENMFWYRQDPGLGLRLIYFSYDVKMKEKGDIPEGYSVSREKKERFSLILESASTNQTSMYLCASSLRPGGERKLFFGSGTQLSVL.

This clonotype was seen a few times. The rearrangement joins TRBV29-1 to TRBJ2-7; TRBD2 matches at 9 bases. The CDR3 runs to 13 residues. The germline V gene has CDR1 SQVTM and CDR2 ANQGSEA. V trimming: 7 bases; J trimming: 4 bases; junction bases outside the gene matches: 8. CDR3 sequence reads: CSAAREGGYEQYF. For the CDR3, the DNA is TGCAGCGCTGCGCGGGAGGGGGGTTACGAGCAGTACTTC.

This clonotype came up many times. The gene calls are TRBV11-2 and TRBJ2-3; unclear D gene. Trimming left V 4 bases short and J 8 bases short, with 10 bases between. The germline V gene has CDR1 SGHAT and CDR2 FQNNGV. This CDR3 has 12 residues. The CDR3 region has the DNA TGTGCCAGCAGCTCAACACGCGCTACGCAGTATTTT. This codes for CASSSTRATQYF.

V is TRBV3-1 and J is TRBJ2-5; D is undetermined. Trimming took 4 bases from V and 4 from J, leaving 16 bases between them. The CDR3 has 15 amino acids. CDR1 and CDR2 from the germline V gene are LGHDT and YNNKEL (reference sequence). The DNA for the CDR3 is TGTGCCAGCAGCCTTCGCAGAATCCCGACAGAGACCCAGTACTTC. Protein: CASSLRRIPTETQYF.

This clonotype has ten or more counts. V gene TRBV7-9 combines with J gene TRBJ2-3; TRBD2 matches 11 bases. CDR3 length: 16 residues. In germline, CDR1 is SEHNR, CDR2 FQNEAQ (reference sequence). Trimming at V came to 6 bases and at J to 5 bases, leaving 10 bases not matched to a gene. In DNA, the CDR3 is TGTGCCAGCAGTCCTACACTAGCGGGAGAGGAAGATACGCAGTATTTT. This sequence encodes CASSPTLAGEEDTQYF.

This clonotype was counted at least ten times. V is TRBV6-5 and J is TRBJ1-3; no clear D gene. V was trimmed by 5 bases and J by 3 bases, leaving 17 bases between them. Germline assignment: CDR1 MNHEY and CDR2 SVGAGI. The CDR3 totals 16 residues. The CDR3 coding sequence is TGTGCCAGCAGTCCTGGCCCCACCGGTGGTGGAAACACCATATATTTT. Its translation is CASSPGPTGGGNTIYF.

This clonotype appeared many times. The CDR3: CASSLGPNQPQHF. For the CDR3, the DNA is TGTGCCAGCAGCTTGGGTCCCAATCAGCCCCAGCATTTT. The chain links TRBV5-4 to TRBJ1-5; D is undetermined. The CDR3 extends over 13 amino acids. CDR1 is SGHNT and CDR2 is YYREEE in the germline V gene (reference sequence). Trimming stripped 0 bases from V and 3 bases from J, with 4 bases between.

With respect to this clonotype: A much larger clonotype is one base distant, so this may be a read error. V usage is TRBV3-1 and J usage is TRBJ1-6, with TRBD1 identical over 7 bases. Per germline, CDR1 LGHDT and CDR2 YNNKEL (reference sequence). CDR3 length: 14 residues. Losses at the gene ends were 3 bases for V and 13 bases for J; bases not matched to a gene: 9. The CDR3 DNA reads as TGTGCCAGCAGCCAGACAGGGATGGCGGCGCCCCTCCACTTT. Translating gives CASSQTGMAAPLHF.

There are many counts of this clonotype. The chain joins TRBV25-1 to TRBJ2-7; 8 positions match TRBD2. From germline, CDR1 is MGHDK and CDR2 SYGVNS. With V trimmed by 5 bases and J by 3 bases, 3 bases remained unmatched. CDR3 size: 13 residues. The CDR3 DNA follows: TGTGCCAGCAGTTATACTAGCGGCTACGAGCAGTACTTC. Translation: CASSYTSGYEQYF.

This clonotype has ten or more counts. V usage is TRBV29-1 and J usage is TRBJ2-3; no clear D gene. Trimming pared 2 bases from V and 6 bases from J, leaving 18 bases between. CDR3 length equals 15 residues. Germline CDR1 reads SQVTM; CDR2 reads ANQGSEA. Here the CDR3 DNA reads TGCAGCGTTGAATCCTGGGCAGGCCCAGGCGATACGCAGTATTTT. Translated, it gives CSVESWAGPGDTQYF.

This clonotype was seen repeatedly, ten times or more. This sequence joins TRBV24-1 and TRBJ2-3; D ambiguous. CDR1 is KGHDR, CDR2 SFDVKD, per germline. The CDR3 is 14 amino acids. Trimming cost V 3 bases and J 4 bases, with 10 bases left between them. The CDR3 region is CATSDGYLADTQYF. The DNA for the CDR3 is TGTGCCACCAGTGATGGGTATTTAGCAGATACGCAGTATTTT.

This clonotype was seen many times. The gene calls are TRBV5-1 and TRBJ2-1, with 13 bases matching TRBD2. The V segment lost 2 bases and the J segment 1 base; nucleotides outside the gene matches: 6. Looked up from germline, CDR1 is SGHRS and CDR2 is YFSETQ. This CDR3 is 18 amino acids long. In nucleotides, the CDR3 is TGCGCCAGCAGCTTAACTAGCGGGAGGGCCGGGTCCTACAATGAGCAGTTCTTC. Translated, it gives CASSLTSGRAGSYNEQFF.

This clonotype came up many times. This chain uses TRBV3-1 with TRBJ1-5; D uncertain. The CDR3 consists of 15 residues. V dropped 0 bases and J dropped 11 bases, with 17 bases sitting between them. The V gene's germline CDR1 is LGHDT and CDR2 YNNKEL (reference sequence). The CDR3 DNA is TGTGCCAGCAGCCAAGATCAAGGAAGTCGCGTGGCCCAGCATTTT. Amino acids: CASSQDQGSRVAQHF.

In regard to this clonotype: Just one base apart from a much larger clone, this may be a read error. The CDR3 reads CASIPWTRGYTF. CDR3 nucleotides: TGTGCCAGCATTCCATGGACCCGGGGCTACACCTTC. The genes are TRBV28 and TRBJ1-2; D remains ambiguous. The CDR3 extends over 12 amino acids. In germline, CDR1 is MDHEN, CDR2 SYDVKM. Deletions cut 7 bases from V and 8 bases from J, with 14 bases between.

The gene calls are TRBV18 and TRBJ2-1; 8 bases align to TRBD1. CDR1 and CDR2 (germline): KGHSH, LQKENI. Trimming removed 6 bases from V and 4 bases from J; junction bases left unmatched: 11. The CDR3 covers 16 residues. Here the CDR3 DNA reads TGTGCCAGCTCTCCGGCGGCAGGGGGCGAATACAATGAGCAGTTCTTC. Protein sequence: CASSPAAGGEYNEQFF.

In this sample, this clonotype turned up a few times. V usage is TRBV6-6 and J usage is TRBJ2-1; 11 nucleotides agree with TRBD2. The CDR3 is 15 residues long. Per the germline V gene, CDR1 is MNHNY and CDR2 is SVGAGI (reference sequence). With V trimmed by 5 bases and J by 5 bases, 5 bases remained unmatched. The CDR3 sequence: CASSRGTSGDNEQFF. DNA of the CDR3: TGTGCCAGCAGTCGCGGGACTAGCGGTGACAATGAGCAGTTCTTC.